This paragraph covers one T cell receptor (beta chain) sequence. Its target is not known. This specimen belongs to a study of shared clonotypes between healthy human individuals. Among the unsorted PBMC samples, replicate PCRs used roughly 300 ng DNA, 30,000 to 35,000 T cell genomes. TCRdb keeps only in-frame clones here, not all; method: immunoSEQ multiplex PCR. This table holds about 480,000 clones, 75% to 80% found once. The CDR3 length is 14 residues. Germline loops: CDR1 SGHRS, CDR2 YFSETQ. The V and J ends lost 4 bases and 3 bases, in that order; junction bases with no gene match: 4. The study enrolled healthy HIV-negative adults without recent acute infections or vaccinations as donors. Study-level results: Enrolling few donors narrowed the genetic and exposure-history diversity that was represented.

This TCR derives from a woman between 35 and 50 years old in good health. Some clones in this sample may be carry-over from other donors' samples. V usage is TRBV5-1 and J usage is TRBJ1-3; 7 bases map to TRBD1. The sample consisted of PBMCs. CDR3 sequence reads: CASSSQGVGNTIYF. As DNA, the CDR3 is TGCGCCAGCAGCAGTCAGGGGGTTGGAAACACCATATATTTT. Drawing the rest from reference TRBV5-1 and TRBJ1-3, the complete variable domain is KAGVTQTPRYLIKTRGQQVTLSCSPISGHRSVSWYQQTPGQGLQFLFEYFSETQRNKGNFPGRFSGRQFSNSRSEMNVSTLELGDSALYLCASSSQGVGNTIYFGEGSWLTVV.